Listed below are T cell receptor beta chains from one sample, sequenced in a study of T cells in Graves' hyperthyroidism and ophthalmopathy. TCRdb re-called the multiplex PCR reads with MiXCR, one entry per CDR3 protein. The sample yields approximately 630,000 distinct CDR3 sequences, roughly 16% seen once. Sequenced material: blood. These receptors were obtained from a woman between 25 and 40 years old with Graves' hyperthyroidism. The CDR3 runs from the conserved cysteine through the conserved F or W.

v_call	j_call	cdr3_aa
TRBV19	TRBJ1-5	CASSMYSSAGQPQHF
TRBV2	TRBJ2-1	CASSLTSGGSYNEQFF
TRBV6-1	TRBJ1-4	CASGRDEKLFF
TRBV19	TRBJ2-1	CASSDSGTSIYNEQFF
TRBV20-1	TRBJ1-1	CSARAGPYTEAFF
TRBV3-1	TRBJ2-1	CASSQTYNEQFF
TRBV6-1	TRBJ2-2	CASRGNRGRTGELFF
TRBV5-1	TRBJ2-6	CASKSRAGANVLTF
TRBV12-3/TRBV12-4	TRBJ2-1	CASSLGGSQNEQFF
TRBV28	TRBJ2-1	CASSIPGVNEQFF
TRBV28	TRBJ2-7	CASSSTGMTYEQYF
TRBV2	TRBJ2-3	CASKPDRSTDTQYF
TRBV20-1	TRBJ2-7	CSARGRGEQYF
TRBV7-9	TRBJ1-3	CASSSTGTAIDTIYF
TRBV9	TRBJ2-1	CASSTAGGPTEQFF
TRBV18	TRBJ2-1	CASSPPKREAYNEQFF
TRBV20-1	TRBJ1-5	CSASGGGNQPQHF
TRBV7-2	TRBJ2-7	CASSLDYSAEQYF
TRBV6-1	TRBJ2-7	CASIGGGAYEQYF
TRBV15	TRBJ2-5	CATSRDRGALQETQYF
TRBV20-1	TRBJ2-5	CSARRGEQETQYF
TRBV6-1	TRBJ1-1	CASSPGRILNTEAFF
TRBV19	TRBJ1-1	CASNPGTATEAFF
TRBV2	TRBJ2-7	CASKLGQASYEQYF
TRBV6-2/TRBV6-3	TRBJ2-2	CASSTRRLAGSINTGELFF
TRBV6-5	TRBJ2-3	CASSYSIGGRGDTQYF
TRBV6-5	TRBJ1-5	CASSSLRRDQPQHF
TRBV7-2	TRBJ1-1	CASSLGAGGAFF
TRBV28	TRBJ2-7	CASSFMKYEQYF
TRBV29-1	TRBJ1-2	CSVESLGGNYGYTF
TRBV11-2	TRBJ2-1	CASPSGRGLNEQFF
TRBV19	TRBJ2-7	CASRDRSLEQYF
TRBV27	TRBJ2-5	CASSPGQGYAQYF
TRBV2	TRBJ1-2	CASSALGEDGGYTF
TRBV19	TRBJ2-7	CASSSPGLAGVEQYF
TRBV20-1	TRBJ1-5	CSARVEGRKPQHF
TRBV10-1	TRBJ2-1	CASSETSGKGGDEQFF
TRBV20-1	TRBJ2-3	CSALSYGGVGGERPKWGTDTQYF
TRBV20-1	TRBJ2-7	CSARPLLAGESYEQYF
TRBV5-1	TRBJ1-1	CASSYQGADTEAFF
TRBV20-1	TRBJ2-7	CSAQSPGQTIEQYF
TRBV12-5	TRBJ2-1	CASGLVVAEQFF
TRBV11-3	TRBJ1-1	CASSRGFTEAFF
TRBV28	TRBJ1-2	CASSTSYGYTF
TRBV20-1	TRBJ1-2	CSARGDGNYGYTF
TRBV7-3	TRBJ2-1	CASSLGSGRNEQFF
TRBV2	TRBJ1-4	CASSERRMAPIATNEKLFF
TRBV6-5	TRBJ2-7	CASSYSGAGEQYF